Each of the 32 T cell receptor beta chains below was sequenced from the same sample in a study of blood T cell repertoires in COVID-19 (dated by TCRdb to about 2020). The library came from the immunoSEQ multiplex PCR assay. TCRdb holds this immuneACCESS table with in-frame rearrangements only. Some clones are missing; in checked studies, unresolved V genes explain under half, and the rest has no known cause. Within this sample are fewer than 700,000 clones, with 85% to 90% of them counted one time only. The ten largest clones add up to around 7.8% of the sample. Input material: peripheral blood. The receptor source for this set is a woman aged 45-65 years with COVID-19, enrolled during active disease.

CDR3 sequence reads: CATREGADSPLHF. CDR3 coding DNA: TGTGCCACCAGGGAGGGGGCTGATTCACCCCTCCACTTT. This chain connects TRBV24-1 to TRBJ1-6, with 7 bases identical to TRBD1. This CDR3 comprises 13 residues. The germline V gene has CDR1 KGHDR and CDR2 SFDVKD. V shed 7 bases, J shed 8 bases, and the junction held 4 bases outside the gene matches.

As concerns this clone: Other DNA sequences in this sample translate to the same CDR3. This rearrangement joins TRBV5-6 to TRBJ1-2, with D possibly TRBD1 on 5 matching bases. The CDR3 sequence is 13 residues long. From germline, CDR1 is SGHDT and CDR2 YYEEEE. V lost 3 bases and J 2 bases, leaving 8 bases between the germline ends. CDR3 sequence (DNA): TGTGCCAGCAGCTACGACAGAAACTATGGCTACACCTTC. This gives the protein CASSYDRNYGYTF. Using reference TRBV5-6 and TRBJ1-2 for the parts outside the CDR3, the full variable domain is DAGVTQSPTHLIKTRGQQVTLRCSPKSGHDTVSWYQQALGQGPQFIFQYYEEEERQRGNFPDRFSGHQFPNYSSELNVNALLLGDSALYLCASSYDRNYGYTFGSGTRLTVV.

This chain joins TRBV5-1 and TRBJ2-7; 9 bases fit TRBD1. Per the germline V gene, CDR1 is SGHRS and CDR2 is YFSETQ. The CDR3 consists of 14 residues. The ends lost 3 bases at V and 6 bases at J; junction bases unmatched: 7. The CDR3 sequence: CASSYRDRVGEQYF. As DNA, the CDR3 is TGCGCCAGCAGCTACCGGGACAGGGTTGGCGAGCAGTACTTC.

This chain uses TRBV28 with TRBJ1-1; D is possibly TRBD1 (6 bases). Germline CDR1 MDHEN, CDR2 SYDVKM. V was clipped by 3 bases and J by 6 bases, with 11 bases between them. CDR3 length: 13 residues. CDR3 amino acids: CASSLGRGPEAFF. The CDR3, as DNA: TGTGCCAGCAGTTTGGGCAGGGGACCTGAAGCTTTCTTT.

CDR3 in DNA: TGTGCCTGGAGTAATGACAGGGGTGTTTTGGGGCAGTACTTC. Its translation: CAWSNDRGVLGQYF. This chain connects TRBV30 to TRBJ2-7, with TRBD1 matching 8 bases. The J segment lost 9 bases and the V segment lost 2 bases, leaving 12 bases of the junction unmatched. The CDR3 has 14 amino acids. Germline CDR1 GTSNPN, CDR2 SVGIG (reference sequence).

The J gene is TRBJ1-2, the V gene TRBV27; a possible D gene is TRBD1 (5 bases). V was shortened by 5 bases and J by 8 bases, with 18 bases between the two germline ends. The germline gives CDR1 MNHEY, CDR2 SMNVEV (reference sequence). This CDR3 comprises 14 residues. The CDR3 loop reads CASSPMRGGRGYTF. The CDR3 DNA is TGTGCCAGCAGTCCTATGAGGGGAGGTAGGGGCTACACCTTC.

In the case of this clone: The sample holds other DNA sequences that translate to the same CDR3. V is TRBV19 and J is TRBJ1-1, with no clear D. Per germline, CDR1 LNHDA and CDR2 SQIVND (reference sequence). The V and J ends lost 7 bases and 0 bases respectively, with 9 bases between them. CDR3 length equals 13 residues. The CDR3 protein is CASKRQMNTEAFF. The CDR3, as DNA: TGTGCCAGTAAGCGGCAGATGAACACTGAAGCTTTCTTT.

The rearrangement joins TRBV30 to TRBJ1-1; D is possibly TRBD1 (6 bases). This CDR3 has 13 residues. V lost 8 bases and J 1 base, leaving 14 bases between the germline ends. Germline CDR1 reads GTSNPN; CDR2 reads SVGIG (reference sequence). The CDR3 region is CALSRDTNTEAFF. As DNA, the CDR3 is TGTGCCCTTTCCCGGGACACGAACACTGAAGCTTTCTTT.

V usage is TRBV30 and J usage is TRBJ2-7; 8 bases agree with TRBD2. The CDR3 is 14 amino acids. The germline gives CDR1 GTSNPN, CDR2 SVGIG (reference sequence). Germline trimming cut 0 bases from V and 4 bases from J; bases unmatched to any gene: 5. The CDR3 DNA reads as TGTGCCTGGAGTGTTGCGGGGGGCCTTTACGAGCAGTACTTC. The encoded protein is CAWSVAGGLYEQYF.

V is TRBV5-1 and J is TRBJ2-1; 8 nucleotides line up with TRBD2. CDR1 and CDR2 (germline): SGHRS, YFSETQ. The CDR3 is made up of 15 amino acids. V shed 4 bases, J shed 5 bases, and the junction held 8 bases outside the gene matches. CDR3 region: CASSREGSRDNEQFF. The CDR3 bases are TGCGCCAGCAGCCGGGAGGGGTCCCGGGACAATGAGCAGTTCTTC.

The chain employs TRBV19 and TRBJ1-1; 8 bases are shared with TRBD1. The CDR3 totals 11 residues. The J segment lost 9 bases and the V segment lost 6 bases, leaving 3 bases of the junction unmatched. Germline assignment: CDR1 LNHDA and CDR2 SQIVND (reference sequence). The CDR3 region is CASRRDRKAFF. The CDR3 nucleotides are TGTGCCAGTAGGCGGGACAGGAAAGCTTTCTTT.

The chain couples TRBV30 to TRBJ1-1, with unresolved D. Looked up from germline, CDR1 is GTSNPN and CDR2 is SVGIG (reference sequence). CDR3 length: 10 residues. Trimming took 6 bases from V and 4 from J, leaving 6 bases between them. CDR3: CACEITEAFF. DNA of the CDR3: TGTGCCTGCGAGATCACTGAAGCTTTCTTT.

V usage is TRBV7-9 and J usage is TRBJ2-7, with D possibly being TRBD2 (6 bases). Germline loops: CDR1 SEHNR, CDR2 FQNEAQ (reference sequence). There are 16 residues in the CDR3. V shed 3 bases and J shed 0 bases, with 15 bases lying between them. The CDR3 coding sequence is TGTGCCAGCAGCTTCCCCCGCGGGGATAGCTCCTACGAGCAGTACTTC. Protein: CASSFPRGDSSYEQYF.

The chain links TRBV7-9 to TRBJ2-3; 8 bases line up with TRBD1. The CDR3 totals 15 residues. Germline trimming cut 5 bases from V and 1 base from J; bases unmatched to any gene: 5. Per germline, CDR1 SEHNR and CDR2 FQNEAQ (reference sequence). The CDR3: CASSQDRVGTDTQYF. CDR3 nucleotides: TGTGCCAGCAGCCAGGACAGGGTCGGCACAGATACGCAGTATTTT.

CDR3 loop: CASRAGGNEQFF. The CDR3 DNA follows: TGCGCCAGCAGGGCGGGGGGCAATGAGCAGTTCTTC. V and J are TRBV5-1 and TRBJ2-1; TRBD2 matches at 8 bases. Germline V CDR1 and CDR2: SGHRS, YFSETQ. The J segment lost 6 bases and the V segment lost 5 bases, leaving 1 base of the junction unmatched. The CDR3 runs 12 residues.

The genes are TRBV9 and TRBJ1-5, with 12 bases aligning to TRBD1. The germline gives CDR1 SGDLS, CDR2 YYNGEE. Trimming removed 4 bases from V and 5 bases from J; junction bases left unmatched: 7. The CDR3 consists of 16 residues. The CDR3 sequence: CASSPTGQGADQPQHF. CDR3 nucleotides: TGTGCCAGCAGCCCCACGGGACAGGGGGCGGATCAGCCCCAGCATTTT.

This clone was detected only a few times. The genes are TRBV6-5 and TRBJ1-1; no clear D gene. Per germline, CDR1 MNHEY and CDR2 SVGAGI. Trimming cost V 0 bases and J 3 bases, with 14 bases left between them. The CDR3 loop spans 16 amino acids. CDR3 sequence (DNA): TGTGCCAGCAGTTACTCGATTATTCGGGGAGACACTGAAGCTTTCTTT. Translation gives CASSYSIIRGDTEAFF.

This clone has only one observation. The chain has TRBV6-6 and TRBJ1-2; 7 bases are a match to TRBD1. The V gene end was trimmed by 5 bases and the J gene end by 3 bases; junction bases not matched to a gene: 15. Germline values: CDR1 MNHNY, CDR2 SVGAGI (reference sequence). The CDR3 is 17 residues long. CDR3 DNA sequence: TGTGCCAGCAGTCAATCGGGGACAGCAAATTTGGACTATGGCTACACCTTC. Amino acid sequence: CASSQSGTANLDYGYTF.

This clone has a single count. This chain uses TRBV7-9 with TRBJ2-2; 9 bases fit TRBD2. In germline, CDR1 is SEHNR, CDR2 FQNEAQ (reference sequence). The CDR3 has 17 amino acids. V dropped 7 bases and J dropped 2; count of bases not matched to a gene: 11. The CDR3 DNA is TGTGCCAGCAACGCGCCGGCGGGGGGGCCAAACACCGGGGAGCTGTTTTTT. It is translated as CASNAPAGGPNTGELFF.

The chain links TRBV30 to TRBJ1-5, with D hard to call. The V gene's germline CDR1 is GTSNPN and CDR2 SVGIG (reference sequence). This CDR3 region has 14 residues. Trimming cost V 4 bases and J 6 bases, with 16 bases left between them. DNA for the CDR3: TGTGCCTGGACGGCTCAGGCCCAAATTCAGCCCCAGCATTTT. Amino acid sequence: CAWTAQAQIQPQHF.

This sequence joins TRBV6-6 and TRBJ1-3; perhaps TRBD1 as D (5 bases). The CDR3 runs 15 residues. Trimming stripped 5 bases from V and 4 bases from J, with 15 bases between. CDR1 and CDR2 (germline): MNHNY, SVGAGI (reference sequence). CDR3 sequence (DNA): TGTGCCAGCAGTGACACAGGTATTTTCGGAAACACCATATATTTT. This translates into CASSDTGIFGNTIYF.

V usage is TRBV14 and J usage is TRBJ2-5, with a tentative D call TRBD2 (5 bases). Trimming pared 4 bases from V and 1 base from J, leaving 16 bases between. CDR3 length equals 16 residues. CDR1 and CDR2 (germline): SGHDN, FVKESK. The CDR3 spells CASSPQLGPIQETQYF. CDR3 sequence (DNA): TGTGCCAGCAGCCCCCAACTAGGACCCATCCAAGAGACCCAGTACTTC.

Notes on this clone: The sample has other DNA sequences that encode this CDR3 too. The chain joins TRBV4-2 to TRBJ2-3; the match to TRBD2 covers 14 bases. Looked up from germline, CDR1 is LGHNA and CDR2 is YNFKEQ. With V trimmed by 4 bases and J by 4 bases, 1 base remained unmatched. The CDR3 has 15 residues. The CDR3 region has the DNA TGTGCCAGCAGCCGACTAGCGGGGGGGCCAGATACGCAGTATTTT. It translates to CASSRLAGGPDTQYF.

The gene calls are TRBV29-1 and TRBJ2-7; 7 bases line up with TRBD1. Germline trimming cut 7 bases from V and 2 bases from J; bases unmatched to any gene: 11. The length of the CDR3 is 14 residues. Germline-derived CDR1 and CDR2 are SQVTM and ANQGSEA. The chain's CDR3 is CSAVLKDRTYEQYF. CDR3 nucleotide sequence: TGCAGCGCCGTCTTAAAGGACAGGACCTACGAGCAGTACTTC.

V usage is TRBV19 and J usage is TRBJ1-2; 9 bases are a match to TRBD1. The CDR3 totals 15 residues. CDR1 is LNHDA, CDR2 SQIVND, per germline (reference sequence). With 5 bases clipped from V and 4 bases from J, the junction kept 8 bases outside the gene matches. CDR3 bases: TGTGCCAGTAGTGATAACAGGGGGCAGAGCTATGGCTACACCTTC. Amino acids: CASSDNRGQSYGYTF.

This clone was counted only a few times. J is TRBJ1-5 and V is TRBV4-1, with TRBD1 matching 7 bases. V dropped 4 bases and J dropped 5; count of bases not matched to a gene: 5. The CDR3 covers 14 residues. Germline assignment: CDR1 MGHRA and CDR2 YSYEKL. The CDR3 sequence is CASSLGQDYQPQHF. CDR3 sequence (DNA): TGCGCCAGCAGCCTCGGACAGGATTATCAGCCCCAGCATTTT.

The V and J genes are TRBV2 and TRBJ1-5; D unresolved. Trimming shortened V by 6 bases and J by 7 bases, and 16 bases separated the two germline ends. Germline loops: CDR1 SNHLY, CDR2 FYNNEI. The CDR3 runs 14 residues. This CDR3 is CASRSGKGRQPQHF. The CDR3 DNA reads as TGTGCCAGCAGGAGCGGGAAAGGGCGACAGCCCCAGCATTTT.

The chain carries TRBV11-2 and TRBJ2-5, with 9 bases identical to TRBD2. The ends lost 5 bases at V and 4 bases at J; junction bases unmatched: 5. The CDR3 spans 14 residues. CDR1 SGHAT and CDR2 FQNNGV come from the germline V gene. CDR3 sequence (DNA): TGTGCCAGCAGCCGCGGGACTAGCTCAGAGACCCAGTACTTC. Translation: CASSRGTSSETQYF.

The chain employs TRBV7-9 and TRBJ2-1, with 9 bases fitting TRBD1. Per germline, CDR1 SEHNR and CDR2 FQNEAQ (reference sequence). The CDR3 contains 15 residues. J lost 6 bases, V lost 5 bases, and 8 bases had no gene match. CDR3 DNA sequence: TGTGCCAGCAGCCGCGACAGGGGGTACGGCAATGAGCAGTTCTTC. Its translation is CASSRDRGYGNEQFF.

The chain employs TRBV3-1 (or the pseudogene TRBV3-2) and TRBJ1-2, with 7 bases aligning to TRBD1. The CDR3 spans 16 residues. The J segment lost 3 bases and the V segment lost 1 base, leaving 8 bases of the junction unmatched. The germline CDR1 and CDR2 sequences are LGHDT and YNNKEL (reference sequence). CDR3 loop: CASSQGGGRGDYGYTF. In DNA, the CDR3 is TGTGCCAGCAGCCAAGGAGGGGGCCGAGGCGACTATGGCTACACCTTC.

CDR3 DNA: TGTGCCAGCAGCCCGAACGAGGGCAGTTATGGCTACACCTTC. It specifies CASSPNEGSYGYTF. The chain links TRBV9 to TRBJ1-2, with unresolved D. Per the germline V gene, CDR1 is SGDLS and CDR2 is YYNGEE. V lost 4 bases to trimming and J lost 5 bases, with 15 bases between them. The CDR3 consists of 14 residues. The variable domain in full, completed from reference TRBV9 and TRBJ1-2, reads DSGVTQTPKHLITATGQRVTLRCSPRSGDLSVYWYQQSLDQGLQFLIQYYNGEERAKGNILERFSAQQFPDLHSELNLSSLELGDSALYFCASSPNEGSYGYTFGSGTRLTVV.

The chain links TRBV3-1 (or the pseudogene TRBV3-2) to TRBJ1-2, with D unclear. V was pared by 2 bases and J by 10 bases, with 14 bases between. In germline, CDR1 is LGHDT, CDR2 YNNKEL (reference sequence). The CDR3 loop spans 13 amino acids. The CDR3 DNA is TGTGCCAGCAGCCAAACAGTTGGCAGTTACTACACCTTC. Protein: CASSQTVGSYYTF.